The entry below describes one T cell receptor beta chain. The data were taken from a study of blood T cell repertoires in COVID-19. Measured with immunoSEQ multiplex PCR; TCRdb has only the in-frame clones, and not every one. The table shows about 130,000 clones, with roughly 81% occurring only once. The CDR3 is made up of 16 amino acids. CDR1 SGHTS and CDR2 YDEGEE come from the germline V gene. Trimming stripped 2 bases from V and 1 base from J, with 15 bases between. The receptor's source is a human donor in a cohort sampled during active COVID-19. The specimen sequenced was peripheral blood. The V call is TRBV5-8, the J call TRBJ2-5; tentatively, D is TRBD2 (5 bases). The DNA of the CDR3 is TGTGCCAGCAGCTTCGGTCGGGGAACAATCCAAGAGACCCAGTACTTC. This encodes CASSFGRGTIQETQYF.